The 25 T cell receptor beta chains listed next were all sequenced from one sample in a study of STAT5B mutations in CD4+ large granular lymphocyte leukemia. Data came from immunoSEQ multiplex PCR; TCRdb stores just in-frame clones and leaves some out. Of about 25,000 clones detected, about 79% appear once; the ten largest clones hold approximately 9.5%. Sequenced material: CD4+ T cells from blood buffy coats. These receptors came from a human donor in good health.

J is TRBJ1-5 and V is TRBV7-9; D unclear. CDR3 length: 14 residues. Germline V gene data show CDR1 as SEHNR and CDR2 as FQNEAQ (reference sequence). The V end was cut by 5 bases, the J end by 1 base, with 9 bases between. The CDR3 reads CASSPPGSNQPQHF. CDR3 nucleotides: TGTGCCAGCAGCCCTCCGGGGAGCAATCAGCCCCAGCATTTT.

The chain links TRBV4-2 to TRBJ1-6; D is possibly TRBD1 (6 bases). V was cut by 3 bases and J by 7 bases, with 16 bases left in between. This CDR3 comprises 16 residues. Germline assignment: CDR1 LGHNA and CDR2 YNFKEQ. The CDR3, as DNA: TGTGCCAGCAGCCAGACCGGAGGGGGGGGCAATTCACCCCTCCACTTT. It translates to CASSQTGGGGNSPLHF.

V and J are TRBV19 and TRBJ1-5; TRBD1 is a possible D gene (5 bases). Germline-derived CDR1 and CDR2 are LNHDA and SQIVND (reference sequence). V was cut by 1 base and J by 2 bases, with 9 bases left in between. The CDR3 has 15 amino acids. The CDR3 loop is CASSIARGGNQPQHF. CDR3 coding DNA: TGTGCCAGTAGTATAGCGAGGGGTGGCAATCAGCCCCAGCATTTT.

This clone was seen a single time. V gene TRBV27 combines with J gene TRBJ2-3; D could derive from TRBD1 or TRBD2 (5 bases each). The V end was cut by 1 base, the J end by 0 bases, with 17 bases between. The length of the CDR3 is 18 residues. The germline gives CDR1 MNHEY, CDR2 SMNVEV (reference sequence). In DNA form, the CDR3 reads TGTGCCAGCAGTTTATATTATACCGGGACCTTTAGCACAGATACGCAGTATTTT. Amino acid sequence: CASSLYYTGTFSTDTQYF.

This clone was detected a few times. The J gene is TRBJ2-2, the V gene TRBV19; 8 bases match TRBD1. Germline V gene sequence: CDR1 LNHDA, CDR2 SQIVND (reference sequence). The CDR3 totals 17 residues. Trimming at V came to 0 bases and at J to 4 bases, leaving 7 bases not matched to a gene. CDR3 nucleotides: TGTGCCAGTAGTATAGATGGGGCAGGGGGCGGCACCGGGGAGCTGTTTTTT. Protein product: CASSIDGAGGGTGELFF.

This chain uses TRBV9 with TRBJ2-5; 7 nucleotides agree with TRBD1. Germline V gene sequence: CDR1 SGDLS, CDR2 YYNGEE. With V trimmed by 3 bases and J by 9 bases, 8 bases remained unmatched. The CDR3 contains 13 residues. DNA of the CDR3: TGTGCCAGCAGCGGGGACAGATTCATGGCCCAGTACTTC. Its protein product is CASSGDRFMAQYF.

The J gene is TRBJ1-5, the V gene TRBV30, with D hard to call. The CDR3 runs to 13 residues. CDR1 and CDR2 from the germline V gene are GTSNPN and SVGIG (reference sequence). The germline V and J ends were trimmed by 2 bases and 5 bases, with 10 bases remaining between them. The CDR3 here is CAWSLREDQPQHF. DNA of the CDR3: TGTGCCTGGAGTCTAAGGGAGGATCAGCCCCAGCATTTT.

This clone has more than one count but fewer than ten. This chain links TRBV6-1 with TRBJ1-5, with unresolved D. This CDR3 is built from 13 residues. V was pared by 7 bases and J by 7 bases, with 14 bases between. In germline, CDR1 is MNHNS, CDR2 SASEGT. The CDR3 is CASTGMLEQPQHF. The DNA for the CDR3 is TGTGCCAGCACAGGTATGTTGGAACAGCCCCAGCATTTT.

The chain joins TRBV27 to TRBJ1-2; weak D call: TRBD1 (6 bases). This CDR3 comprises 15 residues. Germline V gene data show CDR1 as MNHEY and CDR2 as SMNVEV (reference sequence). V was pared by 4 bases and J by 4 bases, with 16 bases between. The CDR3 DNA is TGTGCCAGCAGTTGGGACCCACAGGGAAGCTATGGCTACACCTTC. Protein product: CASSWDPQGSYGYTF.

The table lists this clone with a few counts. The identical CDR3 is also encoded by other nucleotide sequences in the sample. The CDR3 coding sequence is TGCGCCAGCACAGGACAATATAATCAGCCCCAGCATTTT. Amino acids: CASTGQYNQPQHF. This chain links TRBV10-2 with TRBJ1-5; TRBD1 might be the D (5 bases). CDR1 is WSHSY, CDR2 SAAADI, per germline. The CDR3 consists of 13 residues. V lost 7 bases to trimming and J lost 4 bases, with 11 bases between them.

The V call is TRBV10-3, the J call TRBJ2-3; D unclear. CDR1 and CDR2 from the germline V gene are ENHRY and SYGVKD. Trimming pared 2 bases from V and 0 bases from J, leaving 6 bases between. The CDR3 spans 14 residues. CDR3 coding DNA: TGTGCCATCAGTGAGCCGACAAGCACAGATACGCAGTATTTT. Translated, it gives CAISEPTSTDTQYF.

This clone was counted a few times. The V gene is TRBV27, the J gene TRBJ2-3; 13 nucleotides match TRBD2. The CDR3 is made up of 18 amino acids. In germline, CDR1 is MNHEY, CDR2 SMNVEV (reference sequence). V lost 1 base and J lost 6; bases outside the gene matches: 10. The CDR3 protein is CASSLFSLAGGNLDTQYF. For the CDR3, the DNA is TGTGCCAGCAGTTTATTTTCACTAGCGGGAGGGAATCTGGATACGCAGTATTTT.

The rearrangement links TRBV7-3 to TRBJ2-5; D call uncertain. CDR1 is SGHTA and CDR2 is FQGTGA in the germline V gene. Trimming took off 5 bases at V and 1 base at J, with 8 bases between the two ends. The CDR3 length is 13 residues. CDR3 nucleotides: TGTGCCAGCAGCCCCAGTGCCCAAGAGACCCAGTACTTC. Translation: CASSPSAQETQYF.

Regarding this clone: Other DNA sequences in the sample encode the same CDR3. The rearrangement joins TRBV6-5 to TRBJ2-7, with TRBD1 as a possible D gene (5 bases). Germline V gives CDR1 MNHEY, CDR2 SVGAGI. The CDR3 extends over 11 amino acids. The germline V and J ends were trimmed by 7 bases and 6 bases, with 10 bases remaining between them. CDR3 residues: CASKQGSEQYF. In nucleotides, the CDR3 is TGTGCCAGCAAGCAGGGCAGCGAGCAGTACTTC.

The V gene is TRBV6-1, the J gene TRBJ2-7; D is uncertain. Germline V CDR1 and CDR2: MNHNS, SASEGT. V was shortened by 6 bases and J by 3 bases, with 12 bases between the two germline ends. This CDR3 spans 13 amino acids. CDR3 region: CASSTGRGYEQYF. CDR3 sequence (DNA): TGTGCCAGCAGCACCGGCCGAGGCTACGAGCAGTACTTC.

The V gene is TRBV7-6, the J gene TRBJ2-5; 9 bases are shared with TRBD1. Trimming took 3 bases from V and 3 from J; bases not matched to a gene: 2. The CDR3 is 14 residues long. CDR1 and CDR2 from the germline V gene are SGHVS and FNYEAQ. CDR3 nucleotide sequence: TGTGCCAGCAGCTTGGGACAGGGCAAAGAGACCCAGTACTTC. This encodes CASSLGQGKETQYF.

The V and J genes are TRBV7-6 and TRBJ1-4; 10 bases map to TRBD1. CDR1 SGHVS and CDR2 FNYEAQ come from the germline V gene. Losses at the gene ends were 4 bases for V and 8 bases for J; bases not matched to a gene: 4. The CDR3 loop spans 14 amino acids. The CDR3, as DNA: TGTGCCAGCAGCTCGACAGGGGGCAAGGAAAAACTGTTTTTT. Its translation: CASSSTGGKEKLFF.

J is TRBJ1-5 and V is TRBV7-9, with a weak D call TRBD1 (5 bases). Germline lookup yields CDR1 SEHNR and CDR2 FQNEAQ (reference sequence). Between the trimmed V and J ends, which lost 5 bases and 6 bases, there was a span of 17 bases. This CDR3 spans 15 amino acids. The CDR3 region is CASSHGTPDPQPQHF. CDR3 DNA: TGTGCCAGCAGCCACGGGACCCCGGACCCTCAGCCCCAGCATTTT.

This clone was detected a few times. The CDR3 loop reads CASSQVRLAGTGELFF. CDR3 in DNA: TGTGCCAGCAGCCAAGTAAGACTAGCGGGAACCGGGGAGCTGTTTTTT. The rearrangement links TRBV14 to TRBJ2-2; TRBD2 aligns across 11 bases. Trimming cost V 1 base and J 5 bases; bases outside gene matches: 3. This CDR3 has 16 residues. CDR1 SGHDN and CDR2 FVKESK come from the germline V gene.

The V gene is TRBV7-8, the J gene TRBJ1-4; D not resolved. V lost 5 bases, J lost 5 bases, and 15 bases lay in between. Germline V gene lookup returns CDR1 SGHVS and CDR2 FQNEAQ. The CDR3 is made up of 15 amino acids. The CDR3 DNA sequence: TGTGCCAGCAGCCCCCGCTTCGTAGCGAATGAAAAACTGTTTTTT. It yields the protein CASSPRFVANEKLFF.

This chain connects TRBV9 to TRBJ2-7; the match to TRBD2 covers 10 bases. J was trimmed by 5 bases and V by 3 bases; bases with no gene match: 11. The CDR3 is 16 amino acids. From germline, CDR1 is SGDLS and CDR2 YYNGEE. The CDR3 DNA is TGTGCCAGCAGCGCCCCCGGGACTAGCGAGGCCCACGAGCAGTACGTC. Its protein is CASSAPGTSEAHEQYV.

This chain links TRBV11-2 with TRBJ2-4; 7 bases align to TRBD2. Germline V gene data show CDR1 as SGHAT and CDR2 as FQNNGV. V gave up 5 bases and J gave up 0 bases; unmatched junction bases: 7. The CDR3 is made up of 16 amino acids. CDR3 protein: CASSTSSGLAKNIQYF. Here the CDR3 DNA reads TGTGCCAGCAGCACCAGTAGCGGGCTAGCCAAAAACATTCAGTACTTC.

This clone was seen only once. This sequence joins TRBV7-2 and TRBJ2-7, with TRBD1 identical over 8 bases. The CDR3 has 15 amino acids. CDR1 SGHTA and CDR2 FQGNSA come from the germline V gene. The junction had 4 bases not matched to a gene; V was cut back by 1 base and J by 2 bases. CDR3 amino acids: CASSLGTGSAYEQYV. CDR3 in DNA: TGTGCCAGCAGCTTAGGGACAGGGAGCGCCTACGAGCAGTACGTC.

The V and J genes are TRBV11-2 and TRBJ2-7, with TRBD1 identical over 10 bases. The CDR3 consists of 17 residues. V lost 3 bases, J lost 6 bases, and 14 bases stayed unmatched. Germline CDR1 is SGHAT and CDR2 is FQNNGV. Here the CDR3 reads CASSLHPRGTGVREQYV. CDR3 DNA sequence: TGTGCCAGCAGCTTGCATCCACGAGGGACAGGGGTTCGCGAGCAGTACGTC.

The rearrangement links TRBV15 to TRBJ2-2, with 8 bases aligning to TRBD1. This CDR3 spans 14 amino acids. V dropped 6 bases and J dropped 5; count of bases not matched to a gene: 5. Germline lookup yields CDR1 LNHNV and CDR2 YYDKDF (reference sequence). Here the CDR3 reads CATRPDRATGELFF. In DNA form, the CDR3 reads TGTGCCACCAGACCGGACAGGGCTACCGGGGAGCTGTTTTTT.